These 18 T cell receptor beta chains were all obtained from the same sample, sequenced in a study of T-cell reconstitution after alpha-beta-depleted transplantation in children. Unique molecular identifiers were incorporated when the TCRbeta library was constructed. TCRdb reprocessed the PCR reads via MiXCR and lists one record per CDR3 protein. Of over 70,000 distinct CDR3 sequences listed, approximately 9.2% are singletons. The specimen was PBMCs from the stem cell graft donor, collected from the stem cell graft. These receptors were obtained from a human donor who donated a stem cell graft to a child with congenital amegakaryocytic thrombocytopenia.

This clonotype has a count of ten or more. This chain connects TRBV7-2 to TRBJ1-1, with D unresolved. CDR1 is SGHTA and CDR2 is FQGNSA in the germline V gene. This CDR3 comprises 15 residues. The V gene lost 2 bases and the J gene lost 2 bases, with 12 bases spanning the gap. The CDR3 DNA sequence: TGTGCCAGCAGCTTAAAGGTTGGGCCCAACACTGAAGCTTTCTTT. It codes for CASSLKVGPNTEAFF.

This clonotype was seen many times. This chain uses TRBV5-6 with TRBJ1-6, with 8 bases aligning to TRBD1. V lost 4 bases and J lost 7; bases outside the gene matches: 10. Germline lookup yields CDR1 SGHDT and CDR2 YYEEEE. The CDR3 sequence is 16 residues long. CDR3 DNA: TGTGCCAGCAGCCCGGGACAGGCAAGATCCAATTCACCCCTCCACTTT. It is translated as CASSPGQARSNSPLHF.

This chain connects TRBV20-1 to TRBJ1-5; D is uncertain. There are 14 residues in the CDR3. Germline V CDR1 and CDR2: DFQATT, SNEGSKA (reference sequence). The V gene lost 4 bases and the J gene lost 0 bases, with 10 bases spanning the gap. This CDR3 is CSAINTYSNQPQHF. CDR3 bases: TGCAGTGCTATAAACACATATAGCAATCAGCCCCAGCATTTT.

This clonotype was seen many times. This chain links TRBV4-1 with TRBJ2-3, with a weak D call TRBD2 (5 bases). The CDR3 sequence is 17 residues long. CDR1 MGHRA and CDR2 YSYEKL come from the germline V gene. Trimming shortened V by 2 bases and J by 0 bases, and 15 bases separated the two germline ends. Here the CDR3 reads CASSQRFRASSTDTQYF. Here the CDR3 DNA reads TGCGCCAGCAGCCAACGGTTTCGGGCTAGCAGCACAGATACGCAGTATTTT.

This clonotype was counted ten times or more. The chain combines TRBV4-1 with TRBJ1-4; D remains ambiguous. The V gene's germline CDR1 is MGHRA and CDR2 YSYEKL. CDR3 size: 13 residues. Trimming stripped 3 bases from V and 10 bases from J, with 12 bases between. In DNA, the CDR3 is TGCGCCAGCAGCCAGACCGGGCGAAGAAAACTGTTTTTT. Translating it yields CASSQTGRRKLFF.

This clonotype was picked up many times. V is TRBV19 and J is TRBJ2-5, with D perhaps matching TRBD1 or TRBD2 (5 bases each). The CDR3 extends over 15 amino acids. CDR1 is LNHDA and CDR2 is SQIVND in the germline V gene (reference sequence). V was shortened by 6 bases and J by 7 bases, with 21 bases between the two germline ends. DNA of the CDR3: TGTGCCAGTAGCCGGGGCAGGAGCCACCCTGGGACCCAGTACTTC. Its translation is CASSRGRSHPGTQYF.

This clonotype occurred many times. The chain combines TRBV3-1 with TRBJ1-4, with D maybe TRBD1 (5 bases). CDR1 LGHDT and CDR2 YNNKEL come from the germline V gene (reference sequence). The V end lost 4 bases, the J end lost 8 bases, and 14 bases lay between the germline ends. This CDR3 has 14 residues. The CDR3 bases are TGTGCCAGCAGCCCCGCAGGGAGGGGAGAAAAACTGTTTTTT. Its protein product is CASSPAGRGEKLFF.

This clonotype was recorded at least ten times. The genes are TRBV7-2 and TRBJ2-4; D not resolved. The germline V gene encodes CDR1 SGHTA and CDR2 FQGNSA. Trimming cost V 1 base and J 5 bases, with 12 bases left between them. This CDR3 contains 15 residues. The DNA of the CDR3 is TGTGCCAGCAGCTTAGTATCTGGGCCTGAAAACATTCAGTACTTC. Its protein is CASSLVSGPENIQYF.

At least ten counts were recorded for this clonotype. J is TRBJ2-3 and V is TRBV27; TRBD2 aligns across 7 bases. Germline CDR1 MNHEY, CDR2 SMNVEV (reference sequence). The CDR3 runs 13 residues. V was clipped by 6 bases and J by 8 bases; unmatched bases: 8. Written as DNA, the CDR3 is TGTGCCAGCAGCGCTACTAGCGAGGCTACGCAGTATTTT. This translates into CASSATSEATQYF.

This clonotype was seen more than once but under ten times. This sequence joins TRBV12-3 or TRBV12-4 and TRBJ2-7, with D hard to call. The V gene lost 7 bases and the J gene lost 0 bases, with 13 bases spanning the gap. This CDR3 is built from 14 residues. Here the CDR3 reads CASTSDRSSYEQYF. CDR3 nucleotide sequence: TGTGCCAGCACCTCGGACCGAAGCTCCTACGAGCAGTACTTC.

This clonotype was seen ten or more times. The J gene is TRBJ2-5, the V gene TRBV15; the D is unclear. This CDR3 comprises 14 residues. Trimming took off 1 base at V and 5 bases at J, with 11 bases between the two ends. From germline, CDR1 is LNHNV and CDR2 YYDKDF (reference sequence). The CDR3 DNA follows: TGTGCCACCAGCAGAGCGGGCCCCTCGGAGACCCAGTACTTC. Translated, it gives CATSRAGPSETQYF.

This clonotype was observed many times. The chain has TRBV28 and TRBJ2-4; the match to TRBD1 covers 7 bases. Per the germline V gene, CDR1 is MDHEN and CDR2 is SYDVKM. J gave up 0 bases and V 4 bases, and 6 bases lay outside the gene matches. The CDR3 has 16 residues. CDR3 protein: CASSSTGELAKNIQYF. CDR3 DNA sequence: TGTGCCAGCAGTTCAACAGGGGAATTAGCCAAAAACATTCAGTACTTC.

This clonotype was seen repeatedly, ten times or more. This sequence joins TRBV18 and TRBJ2-6; 7 bases line up with TRBD1. Trimming cost V 1 base and J 0 bases; bases outside gene matches: 3. The CDR3 consists of 17 residues. The germline gives CDR1 KGHSH, CDR2 LQKENI. CDR3 DNA sequence: TGTGCCAGCTCACCACGGGACAGAAGCTCTGGGGCCAACGTCCTGACTTTC. Residues: CASSPRDRSSGANVLTF.

The sample holds many counts of this clonotype. V is TRBV5-1 and J is TRBJ2-2, with a tentative D call TRBD2 (6 bases). V shed 0 bases and J shed 7 bases, with 16 bases lying between them. The CDR3 extends over 16 amino acids. Germline V gene sequence: CDR1 SGHRS, CDR2 YFSETQ. CDR3: CASSLGGLATGGELFF. CDR3 nucleotide sequence: TGCGCCAGCAGCTTGGGGGGTCTAGCGACTGGCGGGGAGCTGTTTTTT.

The table lists this clonotype with many counts. The chain combines TRBV27 with TRBJ2-1; tentatively, D is TRBD1 (5 bases). Germline V gene data show CDR1 as MNHEY and CDR2 as SMNVEV (reference sequence). The V end lost 5 bases, the J end lost 8 bases, and 16 bases lay between the germline ends. The CDR3 has 14 residues. As DNA, the CDR3 is TGTGCCAGCAGTCTCCTAGGGGCGAGCGATGAGCAGTTCTTC. It yields the protein CASSLLGASDEQFF.

Ten or more counts support this clonotype. V is TRBV20-1 and J is TRBJ1-5, with D maybe TRBD1 (6 bases). The V and J ends lost 3 bases and 6 bases respectively, with 18 bases between them. This CDR3 is built from 15 residues. Germline V gene lookup returns CDR1 DFQATT and CDR2 SNEGSKA (reference sequence). The CDR3 sequence: CSASLGATASQPQHF. CDR3 nucleotide sequence: TGCAGTGCTAGCCTGGGGGCCACGGCTAGTCAGCCCCAGCATTTT.

The chain links TRBV18 to TRBJ1-3, with D uncertain. The germline V gene has CDR1 KGHSH and CDR2 LQKENI. Trimming stripped 1 base from V and 4 bases from J, with 14 bases between. The CDR3 loop spans 16 amino acids. The chain's CDR3 is CASSPQPPASGNTIYF. As DNA, the CDR3 is TGTGCCAGCTCACCACAGCCCCCGGCGTCGGGAAACACCATATATTTT.

The table lists this clonotype with many counts. The rearrangement links TRBV30 to TRBJ1-4, with D uncertain. Germline loops: CDR1 GTSNPN, CDR2 SVGIG (reference sequence). V lost 2 bases and J lost 5, with 9 bases in between. This CDR3 is 13 amino acids long. The DNA of the CDR3 is TGTGCCTGGAGTAGACCAGACAATGAAAAACTGTTTTTT. Translated: CAWSRPDNEKLFF.